This TCR beta chain was sequenced during a study of T cell responses to AZD1222 COVID-19 vaccine. Study findings and constraints: Females made up more of the donors, who were largely white British, and clonal diversity may have come out too low.

Assay: immunoSEQ multiplex PCR; the TCRdb copy retains only in-frame clones and omits some. This table has fewer than 200,000 clones, about 90% appearing once. Investigators merged groups given second doses at roughly 4 or roughly 12 weeks. V lost 5 bases and J 1 base, leaving 6 bases between the germline ends. This CDR3 is 11 amino acids long. The germline V gene has CDR1 SQVTM and CDR2 ANQGSEA. On this clone itself: The antigen is undetermined.

The rearrangement links TRBV29-1 to TRBJ2-7; D remains ambiguous. The sample here was peripheral blood, taken 28 days after the second AZD1222 dose. The clonotype originates from an adult who received the AZD1222 COVID-19 vaccine. The CDR3 bases are TGCAGCGTTACGTTGTCCTACGAGCAGTACTTC. Translated: CSVTLSYEQYF.